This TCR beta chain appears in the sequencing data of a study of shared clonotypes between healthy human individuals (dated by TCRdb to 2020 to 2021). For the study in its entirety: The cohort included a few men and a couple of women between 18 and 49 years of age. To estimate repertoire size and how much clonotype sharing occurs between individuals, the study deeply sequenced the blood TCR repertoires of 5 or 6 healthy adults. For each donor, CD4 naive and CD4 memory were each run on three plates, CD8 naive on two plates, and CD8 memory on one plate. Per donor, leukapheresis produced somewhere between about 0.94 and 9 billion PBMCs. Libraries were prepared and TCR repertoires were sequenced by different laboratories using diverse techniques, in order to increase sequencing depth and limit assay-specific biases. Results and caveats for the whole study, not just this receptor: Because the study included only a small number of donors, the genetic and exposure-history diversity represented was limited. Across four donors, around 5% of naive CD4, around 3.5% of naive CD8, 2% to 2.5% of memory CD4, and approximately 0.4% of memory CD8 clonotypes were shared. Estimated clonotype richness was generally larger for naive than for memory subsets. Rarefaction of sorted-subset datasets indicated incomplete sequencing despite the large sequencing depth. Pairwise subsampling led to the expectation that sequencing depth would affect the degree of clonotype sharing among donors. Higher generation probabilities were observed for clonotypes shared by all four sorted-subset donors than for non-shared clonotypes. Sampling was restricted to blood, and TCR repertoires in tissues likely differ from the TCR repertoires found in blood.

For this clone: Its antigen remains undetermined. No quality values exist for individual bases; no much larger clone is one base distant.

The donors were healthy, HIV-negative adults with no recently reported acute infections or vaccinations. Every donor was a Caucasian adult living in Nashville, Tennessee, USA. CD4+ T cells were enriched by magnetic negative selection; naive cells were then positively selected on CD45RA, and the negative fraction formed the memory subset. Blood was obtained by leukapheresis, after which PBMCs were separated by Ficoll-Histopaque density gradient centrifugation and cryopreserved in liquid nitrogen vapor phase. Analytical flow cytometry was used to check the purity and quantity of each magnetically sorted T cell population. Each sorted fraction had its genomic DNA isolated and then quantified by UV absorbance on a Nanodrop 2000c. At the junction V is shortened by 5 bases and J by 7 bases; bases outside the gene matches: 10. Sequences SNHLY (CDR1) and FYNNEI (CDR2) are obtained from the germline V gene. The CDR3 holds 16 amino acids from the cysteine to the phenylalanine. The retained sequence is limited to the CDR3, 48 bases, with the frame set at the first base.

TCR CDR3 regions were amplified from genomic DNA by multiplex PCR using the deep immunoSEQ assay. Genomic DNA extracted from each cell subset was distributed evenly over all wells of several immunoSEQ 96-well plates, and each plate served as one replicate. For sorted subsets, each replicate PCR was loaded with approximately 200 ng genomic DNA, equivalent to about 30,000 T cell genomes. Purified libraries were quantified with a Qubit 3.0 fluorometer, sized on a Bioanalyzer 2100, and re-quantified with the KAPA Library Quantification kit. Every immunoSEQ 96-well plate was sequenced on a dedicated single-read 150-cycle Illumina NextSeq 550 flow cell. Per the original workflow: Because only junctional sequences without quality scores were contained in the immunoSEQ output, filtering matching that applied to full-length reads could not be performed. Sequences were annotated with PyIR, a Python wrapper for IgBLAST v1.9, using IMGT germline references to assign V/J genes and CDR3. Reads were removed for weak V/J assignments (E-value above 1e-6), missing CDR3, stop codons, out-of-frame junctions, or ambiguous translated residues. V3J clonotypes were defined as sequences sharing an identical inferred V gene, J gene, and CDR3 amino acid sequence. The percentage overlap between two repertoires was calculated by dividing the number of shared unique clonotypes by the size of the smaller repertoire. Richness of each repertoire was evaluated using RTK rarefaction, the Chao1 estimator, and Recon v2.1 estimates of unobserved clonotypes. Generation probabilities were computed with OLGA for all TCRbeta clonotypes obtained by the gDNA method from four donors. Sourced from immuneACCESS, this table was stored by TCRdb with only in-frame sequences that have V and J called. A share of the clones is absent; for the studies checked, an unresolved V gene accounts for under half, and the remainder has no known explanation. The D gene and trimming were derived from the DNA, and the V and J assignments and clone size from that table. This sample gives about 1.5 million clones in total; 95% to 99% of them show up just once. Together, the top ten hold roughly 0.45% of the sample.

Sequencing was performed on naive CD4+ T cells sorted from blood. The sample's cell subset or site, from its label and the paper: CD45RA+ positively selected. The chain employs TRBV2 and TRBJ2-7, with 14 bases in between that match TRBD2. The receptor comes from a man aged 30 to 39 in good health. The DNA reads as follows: TGTGCCAGCAGTCCTACCCGACTAGCGGGAGGGGGAGAGCAGTACTTC. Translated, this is CASSPTRLAGGGEQYF.